The T cell receptor beta chain under discussion was sequenced for a study of CD8+ T cells in alopecia areata. The treatment was: oral pan-JAK inhibitor, 5-10 mg twice daily. The CDR3 loop spans 16 amino acids. Sequencing templates came from extracted RNA that was reverse transcribed into cDNA. The repertoire was sequenced with immunoSEQ multiplex PCR; TCRdb's copy has only in-frame clones and lacks some. This sample has fewer than 150,000 clones, with around 82% found just once. The sequenced sample was CD8+ T cells sorted from blood, obtained at week 4, from a patient treated with tofacitinib. This rearrangement joins TRBV21-1 to TRBJ1-1; no check of the table's D call, TRBD1, against the DNA was made. TRBV21-1 is an annotated pseudogene. This receptor was identified in a human donor with alopecia areata. The CDR3 region has the DNA TGTGCCAGCAGCAAGGGGGCCGCGCGAGTGAACACTGAAGCTTTCTTT. It is translated as CASSKGAARVNTEAFF.